Following are 27 T cell receptor beta chains from one sample sequenced in a study of OX40 agonist ivuxolimab in advanced cancers. Libraries were prepared by immunoSEQ multiplex PCR; TCRdb keeps only in-frame clonotypes and omits some of them. This sample yields around 60,000 clones, of which 80% to 90% are seen a single time; around 2% belongs to the top ten. The sample here was CD4+ or CD8+ T cells sorted from blood, taken in a trial of the OX40 agonist ivuxolimab. These receptors were taken from an adult with an advanced solid tumor such as melanoma, head and neck, liver or kidney cancer.

The V gene is TRBV5-1, the J gene TRBJ2-2, with D uncertain. The germline gives CDR1 SGHRS, CDR2 YFSETQ. The CDR3 is made up of 13 amino acids. V gave up 2 bases and J gave up 7 bases, with 9 bases separating them. CDR3: CASSLPVNGELFF. In nucleotides, the CDR3 is TGCGCCAGCAGCTTACCGGTTAACGGGGAGCTGTTTTTT.

This clone was recorded only once. The chain carries TRBV4-3 and TRBJ1-4; the D is unclear. V lost 1 base, J lost 0 bases, and 9 bases lay in between. The CDR3 has 16 residues. Germline V gives CDR1 LGHNA, CDR2 YSLEER. DNA of the CDR3: TGCGCCAGCAGCCAAGGGAACCCCGCAACTAATGAAAAACTGTTTTTT. Translating it yields CASSQGNPATNEKLFF.

This clone was detected a few times. The J gene is TRBJ2-3, the V gene TRBV6-6, with D tentatively TRBD2 (6 bases). Germline V gives CDR1 MNHNY, CDR2 SVGAGI (reference sequence). Trimming cost V 0 bases and J 3 bases, with 10 bases left between them. The CDR3 sequence is 15 residues long. The CDR3 DNA reads TGTGCCAGCAGTTACTCTGGGACTTCTACAGATACGCAGTATTTT. Protein sequence: CASSYSGTSTDTQYF.

As regards this clone: At one of its ends the junction is not consistent with the germline gene, which may arise from a read error. V gene TRBV7-7 combines with J gene TRBJ2-5, with D maybe TRBD2 (6 bases). This CDR3 is 13 amino acids long. Germline CDR1 and CDR2: SSHAT and FNYEAQ (reference sequence). CDR3 residues: CASSPGTSETQYF. CDR3 bases: TGTGCTAGCAGCCCCGGGACTTCAGAGACCCAGTACTTC.

The rearrangement uses TRBV5-4 and TRBJ2-1; D may be TRBD2 (7 bases). This CDR3 spans 17 amino acids. Germline loops: CDR1 SGHNT, CDR2 YYREEE (reference sequence). Trimming removed 0 bases from V and 0 bases from J, with 13 bases in between. Written as DNA, the CDR3 is TGTGCCAGCAGCTTGGGTATAGGGGGGGGCTCCTACAATGAGCAGTTCTTC. Protein sequence: CASSLGIGGGSYNEQFF.

The chain joins TRBV9 to TRBJ2-1; D is possibly TRBD1 or TRBD2 (6 bases each). Germline V CDR1 and CDR2: SGDLS, YYNGEE. This CDR3 is built from 13 residues. Trimming removed 4 bases at V and 2 bases at J, with 7 bases between. This CDR3 is CASSRGAYNEQFF. As DNA, the CDR3 is TGTGCCAGCAGCAGGGGGGCCTACAATGAGCAGTTCTTC.

V gene TRBV2 combines with J gene TRBJ1-3; the D is unclear. The CDR3 runs 13 residues. From germline, CDR1 is SNHLY and CDR2 FYNNEI. The ends were cut back, 8 bases at V and 4 bases at J, with 12 bases in the middle. DNA for the CDR3: TGTGCCAGCGGGCAGAGTCGCGGAAACACCATATATTTT. This encodes CASGQSRGNTIYF.

This clone was counted a single time. The J gene is TRBJ2-3, the V gene TRBV7-6; D remains ambiguous. This CDR3 is built from 11 residues. Germline loops: CDR1 SGHVS, CDR2 FNYEAQ. V was pared by 8 bases and J by 2 bases, with 5 bases between. CDR3 region: CASGVTDTQYF. For the CDR3, the DNA is TGTGCCAGCGGGGTCACAGATACGCAGTATTTT.

The rearrangement links TRBV15 to TRBJ1-2; a possible D gene is TRBD1 (5 bases). CDR3 length: 13 residues. Germline values: CDR1 LNHNV, CDR2 YYDKDF (reference sequence). V was pared by 0 bases and J by 10 bases, with 12 bases between. The CDR3 coding sequence is TGTGCCACCAGCAGAGATCGAGGACACCTCTACACCTTC. It specifies CATSRDRGHLYTF. Full variable domain (rest looked up from reference TRBV15 and TRBJ1-2): DAMVIQNPRYQVTQFGKPVTLSCSQTLNHNVMYWYQQKSSQAPKLLFHYYDKDFNNEADTPDNFQSRRPNTSFCFLDIRSPGLGDTAMYLCATSRDRGHLYTFGSGTRLTVV.

The V gene is TRBV5-1, the J gene TRBJ1-4, with 7 bases identical to TRBD1. V shed 0 bases, J shed 6 bases, and the junction held 5 bases outside the gene matches. Germline assignment: CDR1 SGHRS and CDR2 YFSETQ. CDR3 size: 15 residues. The DNA for the CDR3 is TGCGCCAGCAGCTTGGTATCGCAGGGGGATGAAAAACTGTTTTTT. Translating it yields CASSLVSQGDEKLFF.

CDR3 sequence (DNA): TGTGCCATCAGTGAGAGGGGGGGGGTTGGTCAGCCCCAGCATTTT. Encoded protein: CAISERGGVGQPQHF. The chain uses TRBV10-3 and TRBJ1-5, with D maybe TRBD1 (6 bases). Trimming cost V 2 bases and J 6 bases, with 14 bases left between them. The CDR3 sequence is 15 residues long. The germline gives CDR1 ENHRY, CDR2 SYGVKD.

The rearrangement joins TRBV2 to TRBJ1-2; no firm D call. Germline V lookup: CDR1 SNHLY, CDR2 FYNNEI. The CDR3 sequence is 14 residues long. Trimming took off 3 bases at V and 3 bases at J, with 11 bases between the two ends. The CDR3 sequence: CASSESPTYYGYTF. The CDR3 DNA reads as TGTGCCAGCAGTGAGTCCCCGACCTACTATGGCTACACCTTC. Full variable domain (rest looked up from reference TRBV2 and TRBJ1-2): EPEVTQTPSHQVTQMGQEVILRCVPISNHLYFYWYRQILGQKVEFLVSFYNNEISEKSEIFDDQFSVERPDGSNFTLKIRSTKLEDSAMYFCASSESPTYYGYTFGSGTRLTVV.

V gene TRBV5-1 combines with J gene TRBJ2-5; no clear D. The ends were cut back, 0 bases at V and 1 base at J, with 7 bases in the middle. The CDR3 contains 14 residues. Germline loops: CDR1 SGHRS, CDR2 YFSETQ. DNA of the CDR3: TGCGCCAGCAGCTTGGTGCCTCCCCAAGAGACCCAGTACTTC. Translated: CASSLVPPQETQYF.

This clone showed up many times. This chain's CDR3 is CASSLGDSYHQPQHF. In DNA, the CDR3 is TGCGCCAGCAGCTTGGGTGACAGCTACCATCAGCCCCAGCATTTT. The chain links TRBV5-1 to TRBJ1-5; tentative D call: TRBD1 (5 bases). V lost 0 bases and J 5 bases, leaving 12 bases between the germline ends. Germline V gene lookup returns CDR1 SGHRS and CDR2 YFSETQ. The CDR3 length is 15 residues. Combining the CDR3 with reference TRBV5-1 and TRBJ1-5 gives the whole variable domain KAGVTQTPRYLIKTRGQQVTLSCSPISGHRSVSWYQQTPGQGLQFLFEYFSETQRNKGNFPGRFSGRQFSNSRSEMNVSTLELGDSALYLCASSLGDSYHQPQHFGDGTRLSIL.

The V and J genes are TRBV11-3 and TRBJ1-1; no clear D gene. With 3 bases removed from V and 11 bases from J, the gap between germline ends came to 13 bases. Germline lookup yields CDR1 SGHNT and CDR2 YENEEA. The CDR3 length is 12 residues. The CDR3 region is CASSFSPPEAFF. CDR3 DNA sequence: TGTGCCAGCAGCTTCTCCCCCCCCGAGGCTTTCTTT.

V gene TRBV5-1 combines with J gene TRBJ2-7; 8 bases line up with TRBD2. The ends lost 4 bases at V and 3 bases at J; junction bases unmatched: 9. Germline values: CDR1 SGHRS, CDR2 YFSETQ. The CDR3 has 15 residues. This CDR3 is CASSRGGSENYEQYF. The CDR3 DNA reads as TGCGCCAGCAGCCGGGGGGGAAGCGAAAACTACGAGCAGTACTTC.

The genes are TRBV7-9 and TRBJ1-1; a possible D gene is TRBD1 (5 bases). V lost 4 bases, J lost 6 bases, and 12 bases lay in between. The germline CDR1 and CDR2 sequences are SEHNR and FQNEAQ (reference sequence). The CDR3 sequence is 13 residues long. CDR3 DNA sequence: TGTGCCAGCAGCTCCTGGGGGGTCCCTGAAGCTTTCTTT. Amino acids: CASSSWGVPEAFF.

In regard to this clone: Other DNA variants within this sample encode the same CDR3. V and J are TRBV18 and TRBJ2-7; D call uncertain. Germline V lookup: CDR1 KGHSH, CDR2 LQKENI. The CDR3 totals 14 residues. CDR3 DNA sequence: TGTGCCAGCTCACCACCTAACCGACCCTATGAGCAGTACGTC. This gives the protein CASSPPNRPYEQYV.

The genes are TRBV2 and TRBJ2-1; D is unclear. The germline V gene encodes CDR1 SNHLY and CDR2 FYNNEI. The CDR3 spans 15 residues. The V end lost 1 base, the J end lost 9 bases, and 16 bases lay between the germline ends. CDR3 nucleotides: TGTGCCAGCAGTGAAGATTCGGGCTCACGCAGTGAGCAGTTCTTC. It is translated as CASSEDSGSRSEQFF.

The chain links TRBV5-1 to TRBJ1-2; 12 bases match TRBD1. The CDR3 consists of 15 residues. The germline CDR1 and CDR2 sequences are SGHRS and YFSETQ. V lost 2 bases to trimming and J lost 6 bases; unmatched junction nucleotides: 5. Here the CDR3 reads CASSFTGTGGNGYTF. CDR3 sequence (DNA): TGCGCCAGCAGCTTTACCGGGACAGGGGGCAATGGCTACACCTTC.

The genes are TRBV9 and TRBJ2-3; no definite D call. Per germline, CDR1 SGDLS and CDR2 YYNGEE. CDR3 length: 12 residues. Deletions cut 4 bases from V and 1 base from J, with 4 bases between. The chain's CDR3 is CASSSCTDTQYF. CDR3 sequence (DNA): TGTGCCAGCAGCTCTTGCACAGATACGCAGTATTTT.

V usage is TRBV5-1 and J usage is TRBJ2-7; 7 bases are shared with TRBD2. The junction had 6 bases not matched to a gene; V was cut back by 2 bases and J by 7 bases. Germline V gene sequence: CDR1 SGHRS, CDR2 YFSETQ. There are 13 residues in the CDR3. The CDR3 reads CASSLFGGSEQYF. The CDR3, as DNA: TGCGCCAGCAGCTTATTCGGGGGGTCGGAGCAGTACTTC.

The V and J genes are TRBV5-1 and TRBJ2-3, with D unclear. The CDR3 is made up of 13 amino acids. From germline, CDR1 is SGHRS and CDR2 YFSETQ. V was clipped by 0 bases and J by 6 bases, with 8 bases between them. CDR3 in amino acids: CASSLGQDDTQYF. The CDR3 coding sequence is TGCGCCAGCAGCTTGGGTCAGGATGATACGCAGTATTTT.

The chain joins TRBV30 to TRBJ1-1, with a tentative D call TRBD1 (5 bases). The CDR3 covers 13 residues. V gave up 2 bases and J gave up 0 bases, with 7 bases separating them. Per germline, CDR1 GTSNPN and CDR2 SVGIG (reference sequence). As DNA, the CDR3 is TGTGCCTGGAGTCAGGGATTGAACACTGAAGCTTTCTTT. It codes for CAWSQGLNTEAFF.

The CDR3 sequence: CASSRTRTEAFF. The DNA for the CDR3 is TGTGCCAGTAGCCGGACGCGGACTGAAGCTTTCTTT. The J gene is TRBJ1-1, the V gene TRBV19, with no clear D. Trimming cost V 6 bases and J 5 bases, with 10 bases left between them. Germline-derived CDR1 and CDR2 are LNHDA and SQIVND (reference sequence). The CDR3 runs 12 residues.

This clone was detected only once. The chain is built from TRBV7-2 and TRBJ1-2; D gene unclear. This CDR3 has 13 amino acids. Trimming removed 5 bases from V and 0 bases from J, with 7 bases in between. CDR1 and CDR2 (germline): SGHTA, FQGNSA. The CDR3 loop reads CASSPTPNYGYTF. In DNA, the CDR3 is TGTGCCAGCAGCCCGACTCCTAACTATGGCTACACCTTC. The entire variable domain, with the rest obtained from reference TRBV7-2 and TRBJ1-2, is as follows: GAGVSQSPSNKVTEKGKDVELRCDPISGHTALYWYRQSLGQGLEFLIYFQGNSAPDKSGLPSDRFSAERTGGSVSTLTIQRTQQEDSAVYLCASSPTPNYGYTFGSGTRLTVV.

In its sample, this clone was seen a few times. This CDR3 is also generated by other DNA sequences in the sample. The chain has TRBV7-3 and TRBJ2-7, with D perhaps TRBD1 (5 bases). The V end was cut by 1 base, the J end by 4 bases, with 11 bases between. Germline V gives CDR1 SGHTA, CDR2 FQGTGA. This CDR3 contains 14 residues. The chain's CDR3 is CASSLRAGPYEQYF. Written as DNA, the CDR3 is TGTGCCAGCAGCTTAAGGGCAGGGCCATACGAGCAGTACTTC.